A single sample is the source of the 26 T cell receptor beta chains below, sequenced in a study of beta chain features in type 1 diabetes listed by TCRdb under 2018. The paper's findings and limits, for the study overall: In all four CD4+ subsets, TCRB CDR3 length was moderately but significantly shorter in type 1 diabetes patients.

Libraries were constructed by the immunoSEQ multiplex PCR assay. The High Capacity cDNA Reverse Transcription Kit was used to reverse transcribe all of the isolated RNA, meaning that expressed TCRB transcripts were what got sequenced. TCRdb stores this immuneACCESS table with in-frame sequences only. Part of the clones is absent; in the studies checked, under half of the shortfall reflects unresolved V genes, and no reason is known for the rest. This sample is represented by about 340,000 clones; around 9.7% of them were singletons. The biggest ten clones account for around 1% of the sample. For these receptors, no antigen is known. Sequencing was done on a sample of central memory CD4+ T cells from blood. The origin of the receptors is a man aged 25 to 45 with type 1 diabetes.

The rearrangement uses TRBV30 and TRBJ1-6; maybe TRBD1 (6 bases). Germline-derived CDR1 and CDR2 are GTSNPN and SVGIG (reference sequence). CDR3 length equals 14 residues. Trimming took 0 bases from V and 10 from J, leaving 13 bases between them. The CDR3 DNA reads TGTGCCTGGAGTGTAGGACAGTTCGGATCACCCCTCCACTTT. It codes for CAWSVGQFGSPLHF.

The chain couples TRBV27 to TRBJ2-7; D might be TRBD1 (6 bases). From germline, CDR1 is MNHEY and CDR2 SMNVEV (reference sequence). This CDR3 is built from 14 residues. The V and J ends lost 8 bases and 3 bases respectively, with 17 bases between them. The CDR3, as DNA: TGTGCCAGCTCTCGACAGGCAGAAAACTACGAGCAGTACTTC. It yields the protein CASSRQAENYEQYF.

J is TRBJ2-1 and V is TRBV7-2; no clear D. The CDR3 is 13 residues long. The V end lost 3 bases, the J end lost 8 bases, and 11 bases lay between the germline ends. Germline V gene data show CDR1 as SGHTA and CDR2 as FQGNSA. CDR3 nucleotides: TGTGCCAGCAGCTTTTCCGGGTTAGATGAGCAGTTCTTC. It specifies CASSFSGLDEQFF.

In this sample, this clone turned up a few times. The gene calls are TRBV9 and TRBJ2-3, with a possible D match to TRBD2 (5 bases). The CDR3 runs to 16 residues. The V end was cut by 3 bases, the J end by 0 bases, with 14 bases between. Germline V lookup: CDR1 SGDLS, CDR2 YYNGEE. The CDR3, as DNA: TGTGCCAGCAGCGGTATTAGCGACCTTAGCACAGATACGCAGTATTTT. Translating gives CASSGISDLSTDTQYF.

This clone was recorded a few times. The chain links TRBV7-2 to TRBJ1-2; 8 bases are a match to TRBD1. Germline V gives CDR1 SGHTA, CDR2 FQGNSA. The CDR3 runs to 14 residues. V shed 3 bases, J shed 8 bases, and the junction held 8 bases outside the gene matches. CDR3 nucleotides: TGTGCCAGCAGCTTTGGACAGGGAGAGGGAGGCTACACCTTC. This codes for CASSFGQGEGGYTF. Drawing the rest from reference TRBV7-2 and TRBJ1-2, the complete variable domain is GAGVSQSPSNKVTEKGKDVELRCDPISGHTALYWYRQSLGQGLEFLIYFQGNSAPDKSGLPSDRFSAERTGGSVSTLTIQRTQQEDSAVYLCASSFGQGEGGYTFGSGTRLTVV.

The gene calls are TRBV6-6 and TRBJ2-7; D remains unclear. The CDR3 runs 14 residues. V lost 2 bases and J lost 2, with 10 bases in between. Germline assignment: CDR1 MNHNY and CDR2 SVGAGI (reference sequence). CDR3 bases: TGTGCCAGCAGTTACCGGCCAGGTACCTACGAGCAGTACTTC. The encoded protein is CASSYRPGTYEQYF.

In this sample, this clone turned up a few times. This chain uses TRBV18 with TRBJ1-4; 7 bases line up with TRBD1. The J segment lost 5 bases and the V segment lost 3 bases, leaving 6 bases of the junction unmatched. CDR3 size: 15 residues. Germline V gene lookup returns CDR1 KGHSH and CDR2 LQKENI. CDR3 nucleotide sequence: TGTGCCAGCTCACCGTTTCAGGGGGAGAATGAAAAACTGTTTTTT. Encoded protein: CASSPFQGENEKLFF.

Concerning this clone itself: A much bigger clone sits one base away, suggesting this may be a read error. Other nucleotide sequences in the sample specify the same CDR3. V usage is TRBV7-2 and J usage is TRBJ2-3; D not certain. Per germline, CDR1 SGHTA and CDR2 FQGNSA. Trimming took 4 bases from V and 2 from J, leaving 4 bases between them. This CDR3 has 12 residues. CDR3 DNA sequence: TGTGCCAGCAGCTCCTTCACAGATACGCAGTATTTT. Translated, it gives CASSSFTDTQYF.

Remarks on this clone: Other DNA sequences of this sample code for an identical CDR3. J is TRBJ1-1 and V is TRBV29-1, with TRBD1 matching 11 bases. V was pared by 6 bases and J by 4 bases, with 1 base of the junction left unmatched. The V gene's germline CDR1 is SQVTM and CDR2 ANQGSEA. CDR3 size: 12 residues. CDR3 sequence reads: CSVGTGGTEAFF. CDR3 sequence (DNA): TGCAGCGTAGGGACAGGGGGCACTGAAGCTTTCTTT.

A note on this clone: Other DNA sequences in the same sample also yield this CDR3. The CDR3 DNA follows: TGTGCCAGCAGCTTAGATAGAGACACTGAAGCTTTCTTT. Its translation: CASSLDRDTEAFF. The chain employs TRBV11-2 and TRBJ1-1; D uncertain. Trimming cost V 0 bases and J 3 bases, with 5 bases left between them. Germline V lookup: CDR1 SGHAT, CDR2 FQNNGV. The CDR3 length is 13 residues.

The J gene is TRBJ2-5, the V gene TRBV7-2; D perhaps matches TRBD1 (7 bases). The CDR3 sequence is 14 residues long. Trimming took 5 bases from V and 4 from J, leaving 14 bases between them. Germline values: CDR1 SGHTA, CDR2 FQGNSA. CDR3 nucleotides: TGTGCCAGCAGCCAAAGCAGGGGGGCAGAGACCCAGTACTTC. This gives the protein CASSQSRGAETQYF.

This clone was counted a few times. The gene calls are TRBV4-3 and TRBJ1-2, with D perhaps TRBD1 (5 bases). Trimming stripped 0 bases from V and 5 bases from J, with 19 bases between. Per germline, CDR1 LGHNA and CDR2 YSLEER. CDR3 length: 17 amino acids. Here the CDR3 reads CASSQDGPGGPGYGYTF. The CDR3 region has the DNA TGCGCCAGCAGCCAAGATGGTCCCGGGGGACCAGGGTATGGCTACACCTTC.

This clone showed up just a few times. The V call is TRBV15, the J call TRBJ2-1; D unresolved. Germline CDR1 reads LNHNV; CDR2 reads YYDKDF (reference sequence). Trimming removed 5 bases from V and 10 bases from J, with 12 bases in between. CDR3 length: 12 residues. In DNA, the CDR3 is TGTGCCACCAGCCCTAAGTTTGAGGAGCAGTTCTTC. This sequence encodes CATSPKFEEQFF.

In this sample, this clone turned up many times. This chain links TRBV28 with TRBJ2-4; D call uncertain. Looked up from germline, CDR1 is MDHEN and CDR2 is SYDVKM. The ends were cut back, 5 bases at V and 0 bases at J, with 11 bases in the middle. The CDR3 spans 15 residues. The CDR3 is CASSPVQVAKNIQYF. DNA of the CDR3: TGTGCCAGCAGTCCCGTACAAGTAGCCAAAAACATTCAGTACTTC.

Regarding this clone: Other nucleotide sequences in the sample specify the same CDR3. This sequence joins TRBV6-5 and TRBJ1-3; D uncertain. Trimming stripped 0 bases from V and 2 bases from J, with 2 bases between. CDR1 is MNHEY and CDR2 is SVGAGI in the germline V gene. The CDR3 consists of 13 residues. CDR3 sequence: CASSYSTGNTIYF. CDR3 nucleotide sequence: TGTGCCAGCAGTTACTCTACTGGAAACACCATATATTTT.

The genes are TRBV29-1 and TRBJ2-3; 10 nucleotides line up with TRBD1. The CDR3 has 15 residues. Germline V gives CDR1 SQVTM, CDR2 ANQGSEA. V dropped 7 bases and J dropped 6; count of bases not matched to a gene: 13. The CDR3 DNA is TGCAGCGCCCACGGCCAGGGACAGGGGTGGGATACGCAGTATTTT. Residues: CSAHGQGQGWDTQYF.

This clone was counted ten times or more. The chain combines TRBV21-1 with TRBJ1-5; no check of the table's D call, TRBD1, against the DNA was made. TRBV21-1 is listed as a pseudogene. CDR3 length: 16 residues. In DNA form, the CDR3 reads TGTGCCAGCAGCGCAAACAGGGGCGGGATCCATCAGCCCCAGCATTTT. It translates to CASSANRGGIHQPQHF.

The chain links TRBV12-2 to TRBJ1-1; the table's D call, TRBD1, has no DNA check behind it. TRBV12-2 is a pseudogene locus. CDR3 length equals 16 residues. CDR3 amino acids: CASRLAPADRNTEAFF. Here the CDR3 DNA reads TGTGCAAGTCGCTTAGCGCCGGCCGACAGGAACACTGAAGCTTTCTTT.

This clone was observed a few times. The CDR3 loop reads CASTQAINGNTIYF. CDR3 bases: TGTGCCAGCACTCAGGCTATTAACGGAAACACCATATATTTT. This chain links TRBV2 with TRBJ1-3; D call uncertain. The CDR3 is 14 amino acids. Per the germline V gene, CDR1 is SNHLY and CDR2 is FYNNEI. V lost 7 bases to trimming and J lost 4 bases, with 14 bases between them. The entire variable domain, with the rest obtained from reference TRBV2 and TRBJ1-3, is as follows: EPEVTQTPSHQVTQMGQEVILRCVPISNHLYFYWYRQILGQKVEFLVSFYNNEISEKSEIFDDQFSVERPDGSNFTLKIRSTKLEDSAMYFCASTQAINGNTIYFGEGSWLTVV.

The chain employs TRBV7-9 and TRBJ2-1, with D perhaps TRBD1 or TRBD2 (5 bases each). CDR3 size: 13 residues. Germline V gene sequence: CDR1 SEHNR, CDR2 FQNEAQ (reference sequence). V gave up 5 bases and J gave up 4 bases, with 9 bases separating them. The CDR3: CASSPGGYNEQFF. DNA for the CDR3: TGTGCCAGCAGCCCTGGGGGATACAATGAGCAGTTCTTC.

This clone was seen ten or more times. The chain carries TRBV11-2 and TRBJ2-1, with 7 bases identical to TRBD1. The CDR3 extends over 15 amino acids. CDR1 is SGHAT, CDR2 FQNNGV, per germline. The junction had 8 bases not matched to a gene; V was cut back by 1 base and J by 8 bases. In nucleotides, the CDR3 is TGTGCCAGCAGCTTAGCACAGGGGCCCGGGGATGAGCAGTTCTTC. Its protein is CASSLAQGPGDEQFF.

This clone was observed a few times. V is TRBV2 and J is TRBJ2-7, with a possible D match to TRBD2 (6 bases). The CDR3 totals 14 residues. Germline V CDR1 and CDR2: SNHLY, FYNNEI. Trimming pared 7 bases from V and 7 bases from J, leaving 20 bases between. The CDR3 bases are TGTGCCAGCATGCGGGACGGTAGGTCGGGAGAGCAGTACTTC. This codes for CASMRDGRSGEQYF.

This clone was observed a handful of times. The rearrangement uses TRBV4-3 and TRBJ2-5, with D possibly TRBD2 on 5 matching bases. There are 14 residues in the CDR3. Between the trimmed V and J ends, which lost 4 bases and 5 bases, there was a span of 14 bases. Germline V CDR1 and CDR2: LGHNA, YSLEER. The CDR3 protein is CASSPGGSRETQYF. In DNA form, the CDR3 reads TGCGCCAGCAGCCCGGGCGGGTCTCGGGAGACCCAGTACTTC.

The rearrangement uses TRBV6-5 and TRBJ2-3; D unresolved. Germline V gives CDR1 MNHEY, CDR2 SVGAGI. The CDR3 covers 15 residues. The ends were cut back, 0 bases at V and 1 base at J, with 8 bases in the middle. The CDR3 reads CASSYSGRRTDTQYF. CDR3 DNA: TGTGCCAGCAGTTACTCGGGCAGGCGCACAGATACGCAGTATTTT.

This chain uses TRBV20-1 with TRBJ1-2; TRBD1 matches 8 bases. CDR1 and CDR2 (germline): DFQATT, SNEGSKA (reference sequence). The CDR3 spans 11 residues. Trimming took 6 bases from V and 8 from J; bases not matched to a gene: 5. The CDR3 DNA reads as TGCAGTGCCCCCCGGACAGGGGGCTACACCTTC. This translates into CSAPRTGGYTF.

V and J are TRBV9 and TRBJ2-2; 8 bases are a match to TRBD2. J gave up 2 bases and V 4 bases, and 7 bases lay outside the gene matches. CDR3 size: 16 residues. CDR1 is SGDLS and CDR2 is YYNGEE in the germline V gene. CDR3 DNA: TGTGCCAGCAGCCCGCGGACTAGCCTAAACACCGGGGAGCTGTTTTTT. Protein: CASSPRTSLNTGELFF.